This T cell receptor beta chain was sequenced in a study of T cell changes during pregnancy in multiple sclerosis. The germline V gene encodes CDR1 SGHTA and CDR2 FQGNSA. The CDR3 has 14 residues. V lost 2 bases and J lost 4, with 8 bases in between. In this sample, this clone turned up once. Within the sample, other DNA sequences also encode this same CDR3. Clones were read by immunoSEQ multiplex PCR, and TCRdb kept only the in-frame ones, dropping some. The sample carries under 50,000 clones, about 90% recorded once. Source: CD4+ T cells from peripheral blood mononuclear cells, taken before pregnancy. This sequence originates from a female donor with multiple sclerosis, enrolled in a pregnancy study. The chain recombines TRBV7-2 with TRBJ2-2; the D gene is possibly TRBD2 (6 bases). CDR3 nucleotide sequence: TGTGCCAGCAGCTTAAGGGGAGGCACCGGGGAGCTGTTTTTT. This gives the protein CASSLRGGTGELFF.